These T cell receptor beta chains were read from a single sample in a study of shared clonotypes between healthy human individuals. Profiling relied on immunoSEQ multiplex PCR, and the TCRdb table lists in-frame clones only, not all of them. The data show more than 2,000,000 clones, 85% to 95% seen once. The sample taken for sequencing was naive CD4+ T cells from PBMCs. The source is a man younger than 30 in good health. Some clones in this sample may be carry-over from other donors' samples. Each CDR3 is given with its conserved first and last residue. The D gene is left open where the match is weak. The size of a clone is reported for some rows only, either as once, few or many, or as a class for expanded clones.

>TRBV7-6|TRBD1|NA|TRBJ2-7
CASSLVMQGALDEQYF
TGTGCCAGCAGCTTAGTCATGCAGGGGGCCCTTGACGAGCAGTACTTC
>TRBV18|NA|NA|TRBJ2-6
CASSSPGAGGANVLTF
TGTGCCAGCTCATCGCCGGGGGCGGGAGGGGCCAACGTCCTGACTTTC
>TRBV2|NA|NA|TRBJ2-1
CASTPRAPPGNEQFF
TGTGCCAGCACCCCCAGGGCCCCACCGGGCAATGAGCAGTTCTTC
>TRBV7-2|NA|NA|TRBJ2-5
CASRAGTLNSAQYF
TGTGCCAGCAGAGCCGGGACCCTAAATTCAGCCCAGTACTTC
>TRBV6-6|NA|NA|TRBJ1-1
CASRQDSLNTEAFF
TGTGCCAGCCGGCAAGACAGTTTAAACACTGAAGCTTTCTTT
>TRBV5-1|NA|once|TRBJ2-1
CASSAGRDYNEQFF
TGCGCCAGCAGCGCCGGGCGAGACTACAATGAGCAGTTCTTC
>TRBV5-1|TRBD1|few|TRBJ1-4
CASSRDRNEKLFF
TGCGCCAGCAGCCGGGACAGGAATGAAAAACTGTTTTTT
>TRBV4-1|TRBD1|NA|TRBJ2-1
CASTRTGGHEQFF
TGCGCCAGCACCCGGACAGGGGGCCATGAGCAGTTCTTC
>TRBV5-1|TRBD2|NA|TRBJ2-5
CASSVGASGTKETQYF
TGCGCCAGCAGCGTCGGAGCTAGCGGGACGAAAGAGACCCAGTACTTC
>TRBV27|NA|NA|TRBJ2-7
CARGAYEQYF
TGTGCCCGCGGGGCCTACGAGCAGTACTTC
>TRBV5-1|NA|NA|TRBJ2-7
CASSFGGGSSYEQYF
TGCGCCAGCAGCTTTGGGGGAGGATCCTCCTACGAGCAGTACTTC
>TRBV18|NA|NA|TRBJ1-1
CASSTGKNTEAFF
TGTGCCAGCTCTACAGGGAAGAACACTGAAGCTTTCTTT
>TRBV5-4|TRBD2|NA|TRBJ2-1
CASSSGTSEYNEQFF
TGTGCCAGCAGCTCAGGGACTAGCGAATACAATGAGCAGTTCTTC
>TRBV27|TRBD1|NA|TRBJ2-1
CASNPRGTGFNEQFF
TGTGCCAGCAACCCGCGGGGGACAGGGTTCAATGAGCAGTTCTTC
>TRBV6-5|NA|NA|TRBJ2-7
CASSYRVTSYEQYF
TGTGCCAGCAGTTACAGGGTAACTTCCTACGAGCAGTACTTC
>TRBV5-1|TRBD1|NA|TRBJ2-2
CASSLGTGAGELFF
TGCGCCAGCAGCTTGGGAACAGGGGCCGGGGAGCTGTTTTTT
>TRBV7-3|TRBD1|NA|TRBJ2-7
CASSLQGAGDEQYF
TGTGCCAGCAGCTTACAGGGGGCCGGAGACGAGCAGTACTTC
>TRBV27|TRBD1|NA|TRBJ1-5
CASSRDRASNQPQHF
TGTGCCAGCAGTCGGGACAGGGCGAGCAATCAGCCCCAGCATTTT
>TRBV28|NA|NA|TRBJ2-2
CASSRGRTGELFF
TGTGCCAGCAGTCGAGGGAGGACCGGGGAGCTGTTTTTT
>TRBV9|NA|NA|TRBJ1-4
CASSARTTGSDEKLFF
TGTGCCAGCAGCGCACGGACCACAGGGTCTGATGAAAAACTGTTTTTT
>TRBV7-8|TRBD2|NA|TRBJ2-7
CASSLTTPGTSGGGFYEQYF
TGTGCCAGCAGCTTAACGACCCCCGGGACTAGCGGGGGGGGTTTCTACGAGCAGTACTTC
>TRBV19|TRBD1|NA|TRBJ1-2
CASSPGGQGRSGYTF
TGTGCCAGTAGTCCGGGAGGACAGGGAAGGTCGGGCTACACCTTC
>TRBV9|NA|NA|TRBJ2-2
CASSPPLGGGELFF
TGTGCCAGCAGCCCCCCTTTGGGGGGAGGGGAGCTGTTTTTT
>TRBV9|TRBD1|NA|TRBJ1-2
CASSVVRDREDGYTF
TGTGCCAGCAGCGTGGTCCGGGACAGGGAGGATGGCTACACCTTC
>TRBV13|TRBD1|NA|TRBJ2-7
CASSLRDSNYEQYF
TGTGCCAGCAGCTTGAGGGACAGTAACTACGAGCAGTACTTC
>TRBV7-7|TRBD1|NA|TRBJ2-7
CASSLPGQGAIKQYF
TGTGCCAGCAGCTTACCGGGACAGGGGGCCATCAAGCAGTACTTC
>TRBV9|NA|NA|TRBJ1-5
CASLRSNQPQHF
TGTGCCAGCCTTCGGAGCAATCAGCCCCAGCATTTT
>TRBV6-5|NA|NA|TRBJ1-3
CASSSHRQIENTIYF
TGTGCCAGCAGCTCTCATAGACAGATAGAGAACACCATATATTTT
>TRBV9|NA|NA|TRBJ1-4
CASSVGGDNEKLFF
TGTGCCAGCAGCGTAGGAGGCGACAATGAAAAACTGTTTTTT
>TRBV18|TRBD1|once|TRBJ2-5
CASSPEGGPETQYF
TGTGCCAGCTCACCGGAAGGGGGCCCAGAGACCCAGTACTTC
>TRBV7-2|TRBD1|NA|TRBJ2-5
CASSLGSGGLEETQYF
TGTGCCAGCAGCTTAGGGTCAGGGGGCTTAGAAGAGACCCAGTACTTC
>TRBV5-1|TRBD1|NA|TRBJ2-2
CASSSQGAGELFF
TGCGCCAGCAGTTCACAGGGGGCCGGGGAGCTGTTTTTT
>TRBV28|TRBD1|NA|TRBJ2-7
CASRPDRGVTYEQYF
TGTGCCAGCAGACCCGACAGGGGGGTCACCTACGAGCAGTACTTC
>TRBV7-3|NA|NA|TRBJ2-2
CASSSNRAGELFF
TGTGCCAGCAGCTCAAACAGGGCCGGGGAGCTGTTTTTT